The rows below give T cell receptor beta chains drawn from one sample of a study of blood T cell repertoires in COVID-19. Profiled with immunoSEQ multiplex PCR; TCRdb holds only in-frame clones, not every one. The sample consists of fewer than 65,000 clones, 89% of them appearing once. The sample taken for sequencing was peripheral blood. These receptors came from a man between 60 and 70 years old with acute or convalescent COVID-19. Each CDR3 is given with its conserved first and last residue. The order of the fields is clone size, D gene, V gene, J gene, CDR3 protein, CDR3 DNA. The D gene is left open where the match is weak. The listing skips clone size in some rows; elsewhere it reads once, few, many or a size class.

clone size: .
D gene: TRBD2
V gene: TRBV3-1/TRBV3-2
J gene: TRBJ2-3
CDR3 protein: CASSQAGGAKADTQYF
CDR3 DNA: TGTGCCAGCAGCCAAGCCGGGGGGGCGAAGGCAGATACGCAGTATTTT

clone size: .
D gene: .
V gene: TRBV7-9
J gene: TRBJ2-2
CDR3 protein: CASSQNRATGELFF
CDR3 DNA: TGTGCCAGCAGCCAGAACAGGGCTACCGGGGAGCTGTTTTTT

clone size: .
D gene: .
V gene: TRBV19
J gene: TRBJ1-5
CDR3 protein: CASSINSGGNQPQHF
CDR3 DNA: TGTGCCAGTAGTATAAACAGTGGCGGCAATCAGCCCCAGCATTTT

clone size: .
D gene: TRBD1
V gene: TRBV5-1
J gene: TRBJ1-1
CDR3 protein: CASSPSGDRGTEAFF
CDR3 DNA: TGCGCCAGCAGCCCCTCGGGGGACAGGGGCACTGAAGCTTTCTTT

clone size: .
D gene: TRBD1
V gene: TRBV4-1
J gene: TRBJ2-7
CDR3 protein: CASSQEQGAYEQYF
CDR3 DNA: TGCGCCAGCAGCCAAGAACAGGGGGCATACGAGCAGTACTTC

clone size: .
D gene: .
V gene: TRBV29-1
J gene: TRBJ1-2
CDR3 protein: CSVLNPLVNYGYTF
CDR3 DNA: TGCAGCGTGCTTAATCCCTTAGTCAACTATGGCTACACCTTC

clone size: .
D gene: TRBD1
V gene: TRBV5-6
J gene: TRBJ1-2
CDR3 protein: CASIGQDSYGYTF
CDR3 DNA: TGTGCCAGCATCGGACAGGACTCTTATGGCTACACCTTC

clone size: .
D gene: TRBD1
V gene: TRBV2
J gene: TRBJ2-7
CDR3 protein: CASSIYRGLEQYF
CDR3 DNA: TGTGCCAGCAGTATCTACAGGGGGTTGGAGCAGTACTTC

clone size: .
D gene: .
V gene: TRBV6-6
J gene: TRBJ2-1
CDR3 protein: CASSYSGGEQFF
CDR3 DNA: TGTGCCAGCAGTTACTCCGGGGGTGAGCAGTTCTTC

clone size: .
D gene: TRBD1
V gene: TRBV6-5
J gene: TRBJ1-2
CDR3 protein: CASKTGGSGYTF
CDR3 DNA: TGTGCCAGTAAGACAGGGGGCAGTGGCTACACCTTC

clone size: once
D gene: .
V gene: TRBV7-2
J gene: TRBJ1-2
CDR3 protein: CASSLGGGPNYGYTF
CDR3 DNA: TGTGCCAGCAGCTTAGGGGGGGGACCAAACTATGGCTACACCTTC

clone size: .
D gene: .
V gene: TRBV7-8
J gene: TRBJ1-5
CDR3 protein: CASSLVGDSNQPQHF
CDR3 DNA: TGTGCCAGCAGCTTAGTGGGCGATAGCAATCAGCCCCAGCATTTT

clone size: .
D gene: .
V gene: TRBV21-1
J gene: TRBJ1-1
CDR3 protein: CASSKPPGGNTEAFF
CDR3 DNA: TGTGCCAGCAGCAAACCCCCAGGGGGGAACACTGAAGCTTTCTTT

clone size: .
D gene: TRBD1
V gene: TRBV2
J gene: TRBJ1-2
CDR3 protein: CASTNRGNGYTF
CDR3 DNA: TGTGCCAGCACAAACAGGGGGAATGGCTACACCTTC

clone size: .
D gene: .
V gene: TRBV12-5
J gene: TRBJ2-1
CDR3 protein: CASGLFTTGLPYNEQFF
CDR3 DNA: TGTGCTAGTGGTTTGTTCACGACAGGCCTTCCCTACAATGAGCAGTTCTTC

clone size: .
D gene: .
V gene: TRBV18
J gene: TRBJ2-5
CDR3 protein: CASSPIRVQETQYF
CDR3 DNA: TGTGCCAGCTCACCAATCAGGGTCCAAGAGACCCAGTACTTC

clone size: .
D gene: TRBD1
V gene: TRBV5-8
J gene: TRBJ1-1
CDR3 protein: CASSSASGGWTEAFF
CDR3 DNA: TGTGCCAGCAGCTCGGCCTCAGGGGGATGGACTGAAGCTTTCTTT

clone size: .
D gene: .
V gene: TRBV7-9
J gene: TRBJ2-7
CDR3 protein: CASSFEGGSYEQYF
CDR3 DNA: TGTGCCAGCAGCTTCGAGGGAGGCTCCTACGAGCAGTACTTC